This T cell receptor (beta chain) was captured by sequencing in a study of CD4 T cells in relation to SARS-CoV-2 and coronaviruses. The unexposed donors gave CD4+ T cells in 2011-2018, prior to COVID-19. The CDR3 covers 19 residues. Uncultured naive and memory CD4+ T cells supplied DNA for deep TCR-beta sequencing. TCRdb keeps only in-frame clones here, not all; method: immunoSEQ multiplex PCR. This table holds roughly 63,000 clones, less than 95% found once. What was sequenced was naive CD4+ T cells from PBMCs. Subset reported: naive CD4+ T cells isolated by negative enrichment. This clonotype originated in a human donor in good health. The chain couples TRBV12-2 to TRBJ1-6; TRBD1 is the table's D call, not checked against the DNA. TRBV12-2 is described as a pseudogene. CDR3 bases: TGTGCAAGTCGCTCCCCCACAAAAATGGGGACAGAAGATAATTCACCCCTCCACTTT. As protein: CASRSPTKMGTEDNSPLHF.